The 28 T cell receptor beta chains reported below all come from one sample, sequenced in a study of blood T cell repertoires in COVID-19. The assay was immunoSEQ multiplex PCR, and TCRdb's table has in-frame clones only and misses some. The data contain roughly 250,000 clones, 75% to 90% of them singletons. Sequenced material: PBMCs or T cells enriched from blood (not recorded which). Receptor source: a woman aged 50 to 65 who had recovered from COVID-19.

This chain joins TRBV13 and TRBJ2-5; no firm D call. The V and J ends lost 4 bases and 5 bases respectively, with 14 bases between them. Germline values: CDR1 PRHDT, CDR2 FYEKMQ (reference sequence). The CDR3 is made up of 14 amino acids. The chain's CDR3 is CASSSRRSEETQYF. In DNA form, the CDR3 reads TGTGCCAGCAGCTCCCGACGGTCGGAGGAGACCCAGTACTTC.

The V gene is TRBV5-1, the J gene TRBJ2-2; 11 bases agree with TRBD2. This CDR3 spans 18 amino acids. Per germline, CDR1 SGHRS and CDR2 YFSETQ. Unmatched junction bases numbered 9, after V lost 1 base and J lost 4 bases. The CDR3 here is CASSLNPTSGSSTGELFF. The DNA of the CDR3 is TGCGCCAGCAGCTTGAACCCTACTAGCGGGAGTAGCACCGGGGAGCTGTTTTTT.

A few counts support this clone. This chain links TRBV10-3 with TRBJ2-7; D may be TRBD2 (5 bases). Trimming took 6 bases from V and 5 from J, leaving 17 bases between them. This CDR3 is built from 14 residues. Looked up from germline, CDR1 is ENHRY and CDR2 is SYGVKD. The CDR3 bases are TGTGCCATCAGCTATGAGGGTAAAGTAAACGAGCAGTACTTC. It is translated as CAISYEGKVNEQYF.

The chain employs TRBV3-1 (or the pseudogene TRBV3-2) and TRBJ2-2; 11 bases match TRBD2. From germline, CDR1 is LGHDT and CDR2 YNNKEL (reference sequence). The CDR3 has 16 residues. Trimming at V came to 3 bases and at J to 7 bases, leaving 7 bases not matched to a gene. The CDR3 sequence: CASSQSASGRFGELFF. As DNA, the CDR3 is TGTGCCAGCAGCCAGTCGGCTAGCGGGAGGTTCGGGGAGCTGTTTTTT.

This clone was seen a handful of times. The chain links TRBV15 to TRBJ1-1, with D maybe TRBD1 (6 bases). CDR1 and CDR2 from the germline V gene are LNHNV and YYDKDF (reference sequence). V was cut by 0 bases and J by 7 bases, with 12 bases left in between. This CDR3 is 14 amino acids long. The CDR3, as DNA: TGTGCCACCAGCAGAGACTCGGGGGGCGGTGAAGCTTTCTTT. Translated: CATSRDSGGGEAFF.

CDR3 loop: CASSLITGDYGYTF. The CDR3 coding sequence is TGTGCCAGCAGCCTTATAACAGGGGACTATGGCTACACCTTC. V is TRBV5-8 and J is TRBJ1-2; 7 nucleotides line up with TRBD1. CDR3 size: 14 residues. Germline V gene lookup returns CDR1 SGHTS and CDR2 YDEGEE. After removal of 4 bases from V and 3 bases from J, the junction contained 6 bases not matched to a gene.

The rearrangement joins TRBV19 to TRBJ1-4, with 8 nucleotides matching TRBD1. The CDR3 spans 14 residues. Trimming removed 4 bases from V and 6 bases from J; junction bases left unmatched: 4. CDR1 is LNHDA, CDR2 SQIVND, per germline (reference sequence). The CDR3 protein is CASSRGQGDEKLFF. The DNA for the CDR3 is TGTGCCAGTAGTAGAGGACAGGGAGATGAAAAACTGTTTTTT.

This clone showed up just a few times. The chain joins TRBV5-1 to TRBJ1-1; a possible D gene is TRBD1 (5 bases). V was shortened by 1 base and J by 5 bases, with 6 bases between the two germline ends. Germline V gene sequence: CDR1 SGHRS, CDR2 YFSETQ. This CDR3 is 12 amino acids long. CDR3 bases: TGCGCCAGCAGCTTGCCAGGGACTGAAGCTTTCTTT. Its protein is CASSLPGTEAFF.

V gene TRBV5-4 combines with J gene TRBJ1-2; D gene unclear. This CDR3 contains 11 residues. CDR1 and CDR2 from the germline V gene are SGHNT and YYREEE (reference sequence). V lost 4 bases, J lost 6 bases, and 7 bases lay in between. The CDR3, as DNA: TGTGCCAGCAGCCCCGGTGATGGCTACACCTTC. It translates to CASSPGDGYTF.

The genes are TRBV2 and TRBJ1-5, with D perhaps matching TRBD1 (6 bases). Germline CDR1 and CDR2: SNHLY and FYNNEI. The CDR3 has 14 residues. The V and J ends lost 6 bases and 6 bases respectively, with 15 bases between them. The CDR3 DNA follows: TGTGCCAGCAGGGAGACAGGCAGCGGTCAGCCCCAGCATTTT. It specifies CASRETGSGQPQHF.

V gene TRBV28 combines with J gene TRBJ1-1, with D perhaps matching TRBD1 (6 bases). CDR1 is MDHEN and CDR2 is SYDVKM in the germline V gene. With 5 bases removed from V and 1 base from J, the gap between germline ends came to 11 bases. The CDR3 consists of 14 residues. The CDR3 protein is CASSKEGGNTEAFF. The CDR3 DNA reads as TGTGCCAGCAGTAAGGAAGGGGGGAACACTGAAGCTTTCTTT.

This clone has a single count. V usage is TRBV25-1 and J usage is TRBJ1-1, with 7 positions matching TRBD1. V lost 6 bases to trimming and J lost 2 bases; unmatched junction nucleotides: 3. This CDR3 has 13 residues. Germline V lookup: CDR1 MGHDK, CDR2 SYGVNS. CDR3 amino acids: CASRTGRNTEAFF. The CDR3 DNA reads as TGTGCCAGCAGGACAGGGAGAAACACTGAAGCTTTCTTT.

The chain joins TRBV10-3 to TRBJ2-2; TRBD1 aligns across 8 bases. Germline V gene sequence: CDR1 ENHRY, CDR2 SYGVKD. Trimming cost V 5 bases and J 2 bases; bases outside gene matches: 10. The CDR3 contains 17 residues. CDR3 coding DNA: TGTGCCATCAGTTTGGGCAGGGGGCAAGGAAACACCGGGGAGCTGTTTTTT. It yields the protein CAISLGRGQGNTGELFF.

Only one count was recorded for this clone. The chain carries TRBV28 and TRBJ1-2; the D gene is possibly TRBD1 (5 bases). Germline V gene sequence: CDR1 MDHEN, CDR2 SYDVKM. Trimming stripped 5 bases from V and 13 bases from J, with 17 bases between. The CDR3 sequence is 12 residues long. The CDR3 coding sequence is TGTGCCAGCAGTACAGGTCCAATGCCGGGCACCTTC. This sequence encodes CASSTGPMPGTF.

CDR3 sequence: CAISESLGASSGNTIYF. The CDR3 DNA sequence: TGTGCCATCAGTGAGTCGCTAGGTGCGAGCTCTGGAAACACCATATATTTT. This sequence joins TRBV10-3 and TRBJ1-3, with D hard to call. Germline loops: CDR1 ENHRY, CDR2 SYGVKD. This CDR3 has 17 residues. Trimming removed 0 bases from V and 0 bases from J, with 12 bases in between.

The rearrangement joins TRBV29-1 to TRBJ2-3; perhaps TRBD2 as D (6 bases). V was pared by 7 bases and J by 5 bases, with 22 bases between. This CDR3 region has 15 residues. Per the germline V gene, CDR1 is SQVTM and CDR2 is ANQGSEA. The DNA for the CDR3 is TGCAGCGGATCCGGGTCGGGGGACCGGATAGATACGCAGTATTTT. It yields the protein CSGSGSGDRIDTQYF.

This rearrangement joins TRBV18 to TRBJ2-5; 9 bases align to TRBD2. Trimming took 1 base from V and 5 from J; bases not matched to a gene: 8. Germline assignment: CDR1 KGHSH and CDR2 LQKENI. CDR3 size: 16 residues. The DNA for the CDR3 is TGTGCCAGCTCACCACGGTTAGCGGGAGCATGGGAGACCCAGTACTTC. This translates into CASSPRLAGAWETQYF.

The chain joins TRBV5-8 to TRBJ1-2; 8 bases line up with TRBD1. The CDR3 extends over 14 amino acids. The V gene's germline CDR1 is SGHTS and CDR2 YDEGEE. The V gene end was trimmed by 4 bases and the J gene end by 7 bases; junction bases not matched to a gene: 9. The CDR3 DNA reads TGTGCCAGCAGCGTTGGGACAGGATGGAGTGGCTACACCTTC. Translated, it gives CASSVGTGWSGYTF.

This chain joins TRBV5-4 and TRBJ1-2; 8 positions match TRBD1. The CDR3 totals 15 residues. V gave up 1 base and J gave up 2 bases; unmatched junction bases: 4. Germline V gives CDR1 SGHNT, CDR2 YYREEE (reference sequence). CDR3 nucleotide sequence: TGTGCCAGCAGCTTGTCCGGGACAGGAAACTATGGCTACACCTTC. This sequence encodes CASSLSGTGNYGYTF. The entire variable domain, with the rest obtained from reference TRBV5-4 and TRBJ1-2, is as follows: ETGVTQSPTHLIKTRGQQVTLRCSSQSGHNTVSWYQQALGQGPQFIFQYYREEENGRGNFPPRFSGLQFPNYSSELNVNALELDDSALYLCASSLSGTGNYGYTFGSGTRLTVV.

The rearrangement uses TRBV3-1 (or the pseudogene TRBV3-2) and TRBJ1-1; D ambiguous. V was pared by 4 bases and J by 4 bases, with 4 bases between. The CDR3 contains 11 residues. Germline V gene sequence: CDR1 LGHDT, CDR2 YNNKEL (reference sequence). The CDR3 region has the DNA TGTGCCAGCAGCCTTCGCACTGAAGCTTTCTTT. Translating gives CASSLRTEAFF.

This chain connects TRBV7-9 to TRBJ1-1; D possibly corresponds to TRBD1 (5 bases). This CDR3 region has 15 residues. V was shortened by 4 bases and J by 5 bases, with 17 bases between the two germline ends. Germline CDR1 and CDR2: SEHNR and FQNEAQ (reference sequence). The CDR3 spells CASSYSAPKGTEAFF. The CDR3 nucleotides read TGTGCCAGCAGCTATTCAGCGCCCAAGGGGACTGAAGCTTTCTTT. Based on the CDR3 plus reference TRBV7-9 and TRBJ1-1, the full variable domain is DTGVSQNPRHKITKRGQNVTFRCDPISEHNRLYWYRQTLGQGPEFLTYFQNEAQLEKSRLLSDRFSAERPKGSFSTLEIQRTEQGDSAMYLCASSYSAPKGTEAFFGQGTRLTVV.

V gene TRBV5-1 combines with J gene TRBJ1-1; tentatively, D is TRBD1 (5 bases). The germline gives CDR1 SGHRS, CDR2 YFSETQ. The CDR3 runs to 15 residues. V was trimmed by 3 bases and J by 1 base, leaving 13 bases between them. The CDR3 loop is CASSSIGGGNTEAFF. In DNA, the CDR3 is TGCGCCAGCAGCTCGATCGGGGGTGGGAACACTGAAGCTTTCTTT.

The chain carries TRBV28 and TRBJ1-2; D uncertain. The CDR3 covers 13 residues. Germline V gene data show CDR1 as MDHEN and CDR2 as SYDVKM. Trimming stripped 1 base from V and 8 bases from J, with 11 bases between. CDR3 nucleotide sequence: TGTGCCAGCAGTTTATCAGGAGGCGGCGGCTACACCTTC. Its translation: CASSLSGGGGYTF.

V usage is TRBV5-5 and J usage is TRBJ2-4, with 8 bases aligning to TRBD1. Germline V gives CDR1 SGHKS, CDR2 YYEKEE (reference sequence). V shed 7 bases, J shed 7 bases, and the junction held 10 bases outside the gene matches. This CDR3 is built from 14 residues. CDR3 bases: TGTGCCAGCCGCGGACAGGGAGGATGGAACATTCAGTACTTC. This codes for CASRGQGGWNIQYF.

This chain connects TRBV11-2 to TRBJ1-1, with D maybe TRBD1 (6 bases). Trimming cost V 5 bases and J 8 bases, with 15 bases left between them. Germline loops: CDR1 SGHAT, CDR2 FQNNGV. The CDR3 totals 13 residues. The CDR3 sequence: CASSGGGDPEAFF. The CDR3 bases are TGTGCCAGCAGCGGGGGGGGCGATCCCGAAGCTTTCTTT.

The chain's CDR3 is CASSYDSHYGYTF. As DNA, the CDR3 is TGTGCCAGCAGCTACGACAGCCACTATGGCTACACCTTC. This chain joins TRBV7-6 and TRBJ1-2; D is perhaps TRBD1 (5 bases). CDR3 length: 13 residues. The V end lost 4 bases, the J end lost 3 bases, and 9 bases lay between the germline ends. Germline V CDR1 and CDR2: SGHVS, FNYEAQ.

The V call is TRBV9, the J call TRBJ2-2; 9 bases align to TRBD1. The CDR3 covers 17 residues. Per the germline V gene, CDR1 is SGDLS and CDR2 is YYNGEE. V lost 1 base to trimming and J lost 4 bases; unmatched junction nucleotides: 8. CDR3 sequence reads: CASSVSGQGSRTGELFF. In DNA, the CDR3 is TGTGCCAGCAGCGTATCGGGACAGGGATCCCGCACCGGGGAGCTGTTTTTT.

The chain combines TRBV5-4 with TRBJ2-1; 8 nucleotides line up with TRBD2. V shed 1 base and J 8 bases; nucleotides not matched to a gene: 8. The CDR3 is 15 residues long. Germline lookup yields CDR1 SGHNT and CDR2 YYREEE (reference sequence). The CDR3 bases are TGTGCCAGCAGCTTGCCCCTGACTAGCGTATATGAGCAGTTCTTC. Amino acid sequence: CASSLPLTSVYEQFF.